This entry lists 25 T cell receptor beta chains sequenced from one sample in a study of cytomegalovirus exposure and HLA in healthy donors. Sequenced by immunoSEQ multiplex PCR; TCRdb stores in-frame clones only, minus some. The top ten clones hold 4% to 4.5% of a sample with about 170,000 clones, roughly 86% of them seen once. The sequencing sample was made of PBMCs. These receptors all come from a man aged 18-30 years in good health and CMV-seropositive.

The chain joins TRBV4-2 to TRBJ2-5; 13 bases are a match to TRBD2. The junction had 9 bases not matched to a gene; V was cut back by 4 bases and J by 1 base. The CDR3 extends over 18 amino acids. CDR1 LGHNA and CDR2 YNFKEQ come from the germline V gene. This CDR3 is CASSLNPGLAGTQETQYF. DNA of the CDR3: TGTGCCAGCAGCCTTAACCCGGGACTAGCGGGAACCCAAGAGACCCAGTACTTC.

The CDR3 region is CASSMRVFPDTQYF. CDR3 coding DNA: TGTGCCAGTAGTATGCGAGTTTTTCCAGATACGCAGTATTTT. The genes are TRBV19 and TRBJ2-3; D not resolved. Germline V lookup: CDR1 LNHDA, CDR2 SQIVND (reference sequence). V shed 3 bases and J shed 4 bases, with 11 bases lying between them. The CDR3 consists of 14 residues.

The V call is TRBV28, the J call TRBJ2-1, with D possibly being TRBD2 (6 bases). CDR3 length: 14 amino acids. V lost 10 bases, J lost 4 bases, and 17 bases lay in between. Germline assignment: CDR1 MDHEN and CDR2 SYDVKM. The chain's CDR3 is CATFGTQSYNEQFF. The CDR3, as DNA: TGTGCCACGTTCGGGACTCAATCTTACAATGAGCAGTTCTTC. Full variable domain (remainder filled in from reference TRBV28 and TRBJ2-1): DVKVTQSSRYLVKRTGEKVFLECVQDMDHENMFWYRQDPGLGLRLIYFSYDVKMKEKGDIPEGYSVSREKKERFSLILESASTNQTSMYLCATFGTQSYNEQFFGPGTRLTVL.

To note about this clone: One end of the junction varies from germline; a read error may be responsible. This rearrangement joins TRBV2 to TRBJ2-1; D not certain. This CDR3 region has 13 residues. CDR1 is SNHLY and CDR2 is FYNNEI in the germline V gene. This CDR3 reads CASSGAVYSEQFF. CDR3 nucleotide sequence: TGTGCCAGCAGTGGGGCAGTTTACAGTGAGCAGTTCTTC.

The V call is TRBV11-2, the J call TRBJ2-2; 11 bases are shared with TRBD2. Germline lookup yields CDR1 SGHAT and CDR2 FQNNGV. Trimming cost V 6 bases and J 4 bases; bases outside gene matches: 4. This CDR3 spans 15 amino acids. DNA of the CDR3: TGTGCCAGCAGGGCTAGCGGGAGGTCCACCGGGGAGCTGTTTTTT. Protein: CASRASGRSTGELFF.

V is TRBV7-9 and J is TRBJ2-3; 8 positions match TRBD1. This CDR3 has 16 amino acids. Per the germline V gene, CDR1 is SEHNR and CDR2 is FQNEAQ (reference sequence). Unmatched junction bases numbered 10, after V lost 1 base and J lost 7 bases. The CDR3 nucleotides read TGTGCCAGCAGCTTAGTTTGGGGACAGGAGCCCCATACGCAGTATTTT. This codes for CASSLVWGQEPHTQYF.

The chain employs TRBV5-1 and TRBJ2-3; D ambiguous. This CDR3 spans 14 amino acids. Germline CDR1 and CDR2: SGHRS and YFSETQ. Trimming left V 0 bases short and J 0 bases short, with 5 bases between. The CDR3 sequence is CASSLEESTDTQYF. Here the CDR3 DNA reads TGCGCCAGCAGCTTGGAAGAGAGCACAGATACGCAGTATTTT.

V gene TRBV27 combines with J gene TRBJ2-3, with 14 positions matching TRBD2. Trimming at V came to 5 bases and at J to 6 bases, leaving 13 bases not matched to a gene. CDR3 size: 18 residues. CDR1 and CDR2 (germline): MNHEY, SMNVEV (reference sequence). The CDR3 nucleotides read TGTGCCAGCAGTGGACATCAACCGGGACTAGCGGGAGCTGATACGCAGTATTTT. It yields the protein CASSGHQPGLAGADTQYF.

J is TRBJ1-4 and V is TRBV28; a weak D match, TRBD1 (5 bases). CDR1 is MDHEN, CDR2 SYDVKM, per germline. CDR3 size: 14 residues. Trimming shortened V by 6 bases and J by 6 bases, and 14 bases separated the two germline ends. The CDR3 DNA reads TGTGCCAGCAGCCACCCCGGGGGGGATGAAAAACTGTTTTTT. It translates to CASSHPGGDEKLFF.

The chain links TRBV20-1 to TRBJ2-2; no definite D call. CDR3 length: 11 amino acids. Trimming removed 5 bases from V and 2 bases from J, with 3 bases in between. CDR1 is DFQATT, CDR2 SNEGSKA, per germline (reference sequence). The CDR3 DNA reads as TGCAGTGCTCAAAACACCGGGGAGCTGTTTTTT. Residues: CSAQNTGELFF.

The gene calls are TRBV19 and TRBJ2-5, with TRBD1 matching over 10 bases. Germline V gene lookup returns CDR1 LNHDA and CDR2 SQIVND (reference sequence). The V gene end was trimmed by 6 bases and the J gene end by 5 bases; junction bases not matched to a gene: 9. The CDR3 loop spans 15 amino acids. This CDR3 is CASSKRQGAEETQYF. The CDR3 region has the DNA TGTGCCAGTAGCAAAAGACAGGGGGCGGAGGAGACCCAGTACTTC.

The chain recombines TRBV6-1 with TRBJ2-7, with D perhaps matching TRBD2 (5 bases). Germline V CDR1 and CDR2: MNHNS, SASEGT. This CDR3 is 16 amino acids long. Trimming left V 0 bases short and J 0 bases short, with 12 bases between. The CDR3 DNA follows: TGTGCCAGCAGTGAAGCGCTAACGGGAAGCTCCTACGAGCAGTACTTC. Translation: CASSEALTGSSYEQYF.

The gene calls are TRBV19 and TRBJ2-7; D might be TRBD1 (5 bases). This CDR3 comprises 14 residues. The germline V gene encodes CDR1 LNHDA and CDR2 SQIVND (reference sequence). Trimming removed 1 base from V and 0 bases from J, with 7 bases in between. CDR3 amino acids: CASSIGGNSYEQYF. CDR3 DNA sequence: TGTGCCAGTAGTATAGGGGGCAACTCCTACGAGCAGTACTTC.

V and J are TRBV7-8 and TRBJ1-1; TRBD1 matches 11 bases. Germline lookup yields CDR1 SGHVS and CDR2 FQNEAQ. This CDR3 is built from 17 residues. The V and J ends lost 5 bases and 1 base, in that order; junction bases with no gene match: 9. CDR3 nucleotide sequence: TGTGCCAGCAGCCCTCGGACAGGGGGCTTCGGGAACACTGAAGCTTTCTTT. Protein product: CASSPRTGGFGNTEAFF.

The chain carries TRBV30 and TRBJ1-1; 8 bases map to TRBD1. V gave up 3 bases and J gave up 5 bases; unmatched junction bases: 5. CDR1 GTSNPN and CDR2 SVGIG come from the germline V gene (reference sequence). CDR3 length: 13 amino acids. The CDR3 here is CAWSRTGRTEAFF. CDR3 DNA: TGTGCCTGGAGCCGGACAGGGAGGACTGAAGCTTTCTTT.

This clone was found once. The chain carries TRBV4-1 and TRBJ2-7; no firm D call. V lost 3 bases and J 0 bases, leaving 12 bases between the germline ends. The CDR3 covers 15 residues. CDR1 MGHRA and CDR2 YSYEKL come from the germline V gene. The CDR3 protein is CASSHPARSSYEQYF. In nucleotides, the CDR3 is TGCGCCAGCAGCCACCCAGCGAGGAGCTCCTACGAGCAGTACTTC.

The chain's CDR3 is CATSPGLERTGELFF. The CDR3 coding sequence is TGTGCCACGTCCCCGGGACTCGAGAGAACCGGGGAGCTGTTTTTT. The rearrangement joins TRBV10-3 to TRBJ2-2, with D maybe TRBD2 (6 bases). The germline V gene encodes CDR1 ENHRY and CDR2 SYGVKD. Trimming took 10 bases from V and 5 from J, leaving 20 bases between them. The CDR3 extends over 15 amino acids.

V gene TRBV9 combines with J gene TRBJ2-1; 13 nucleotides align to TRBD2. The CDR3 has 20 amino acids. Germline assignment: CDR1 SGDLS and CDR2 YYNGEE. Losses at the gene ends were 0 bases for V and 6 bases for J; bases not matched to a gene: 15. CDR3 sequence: CASSVVEGLAGTLTANEQFF. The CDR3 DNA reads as TGTGCCAGCAGCGTAGTGGAGGGACTAGCGGGGACCTTGACTGCCAATGAGCAGTTCTTC.

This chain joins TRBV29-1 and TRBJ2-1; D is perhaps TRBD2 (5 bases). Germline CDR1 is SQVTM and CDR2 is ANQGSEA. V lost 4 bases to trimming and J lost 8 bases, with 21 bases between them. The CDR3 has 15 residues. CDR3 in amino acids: CSVGRSSFLTDEQFF. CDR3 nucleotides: TGCAGCGTTGGTAGGTCTAGCTTTCTAACAGATGAGCAGTTCTTC.

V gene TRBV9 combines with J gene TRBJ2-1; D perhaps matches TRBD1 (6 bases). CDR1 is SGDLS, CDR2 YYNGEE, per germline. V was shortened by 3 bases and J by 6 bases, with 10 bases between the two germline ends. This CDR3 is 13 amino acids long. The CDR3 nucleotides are TGTGCCAGCAGCGCCCCACAGGGCAATGAGCAGTTCTTC. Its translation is CASSAPQGNEQFF.

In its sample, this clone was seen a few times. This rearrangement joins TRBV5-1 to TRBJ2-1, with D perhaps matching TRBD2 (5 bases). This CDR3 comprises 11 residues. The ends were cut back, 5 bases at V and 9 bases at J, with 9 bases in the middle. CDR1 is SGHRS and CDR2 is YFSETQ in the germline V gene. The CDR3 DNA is TGCGCCAGCAGTCGGGGTCCTGAGCAGTTCTTC. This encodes CASSRGPEQFF.

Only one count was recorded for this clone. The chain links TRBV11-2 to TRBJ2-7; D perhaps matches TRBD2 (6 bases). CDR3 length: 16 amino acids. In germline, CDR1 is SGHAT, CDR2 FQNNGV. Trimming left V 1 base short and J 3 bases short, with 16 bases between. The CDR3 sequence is CASSLAVGGWDYEQYF. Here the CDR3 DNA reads TGTGCCAGCAGCTTAGCTGTGGGGGGATGGGACTACGAGCAGTACTTC.

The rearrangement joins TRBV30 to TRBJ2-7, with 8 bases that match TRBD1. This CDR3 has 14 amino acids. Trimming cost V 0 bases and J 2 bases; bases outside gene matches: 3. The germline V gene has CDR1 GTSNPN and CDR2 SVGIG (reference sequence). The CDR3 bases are TGTGCCTGGAGTGTACTACAGGGGGCCTACGAGCAGTACTTC. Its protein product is CAWSVLQGAYEQYF.

The DNA of the CDR3 is TGTGCCAGCAGCTCAGAAAACACGAAGACCCAGTACTTC. Its translation: CASSSENTKTQYF. The gene calls are TRBV11-2 and TRBJ2-5; D gene uncertain. There are 13 residues in the CDR3. V lost 4 bases, J lost 6 bases, and 12 bases lay in between. Germline V lookup: CDR1 SGHAT, CDR2 FQNNGV.

CDR3 sequence: CASSSWTGGSTEAFF. For the CDR3, the DNA is TGTGCCAGCAGCTCCTGGACAGGGGGTTCGACTGAAGCTTTCTTT. The rearrangement links TRBV7-9 to TRBJ1-1, with 10 positions matching TRBD1. The V gene end was trimmed by 4 bases and the J gene end by 5 bases; junction bases not matched to a gene: 7. The CDR3 contains 15 residues. Germline CDR1 is SEHNR and CDR2 is FQNEAQ (reference sequence).